This T cell receptor (beta chain) was recorded in a study of blood T cells in healthy people across ages (dated by TCRdb to between 2015 and 2017). Regarding the research as a whole: Template switching captured roughly one uniquely barcoded TCR beta cDNA molecule per two T cells in model experiments. Four age groups were formed from the donors: young (average approximately 15 years), middle-aged (approximately 40), aged (around 68) and long-lived (around 82). The study measured age-related changes in TCR beta repertoire diversity using deep sequencing normalized with unique cDNA molecular identifiers. Two additional independent replicas of 1 million unique cDNA reads from the same blood draw were analyzed for two donors (one aged 18 to 30 and one aged 80 or older).

Libraries were prepared through 5' RACE. Sequencing relied on an Illumina HiSeq 2500. The second PCR ran for roughly 7 to 11 cycles and used a J-beta primer mix along with a sample-barcoded 5' primer. A unique molecular identifier was introduced onto each TCR beta cDNA molecule by a template-switch 5' adaptor carrying 12 random nucleotides. Each sample yielded at least 2.5 million CDR3-containing paired-end reads. The Mint cDNA synthesis kit, primed by a TRBC-specific oligonucleotide, was used to synthesize first-strand cDNA from all RNA. All cDNA was treated with uracil-DNA glycosylase and then went through a first 18-cycle PCR with the universal primers M1SS and BC2_uni_R. Turning to the authors' computational methods: For normalization, 1 million high-quality reads were randomly selected from each sample, with every read carrying a distinct molecular identifier. Reads with shared molecular identifiers were discarded instead of being binned into consensus sequences. MiTCR, run with a Q25 quality threshold and the strictest error-elimination algorithm, handled CDR3 identification, clonotype clustering and error correction. A nonparametric unseen species model with Euler transformation was used to estimate a lower bound on total TCR beta diversity. TCRdb trimmed the raw reads at Q25, called clones with MiXCR and kept productive beta chains. Identical CDR3 proteins give one entry, which carries the most common genes and DNA. TCRdb's processing, not the authors', yielded these V and J calls. This sample comprises about 500,000 distinct CDR3 sequences, around 24% of them detected only once. The ten most abundant clones make up just under 9% of the sample.

This clonotype has a handful of counts. Its antigen is still unknown. No base-level quality is on record; no much larger clone is a single base apart. Compared with germline, V lacks 2 bases and J lacks 6 bases; bases without a gene match: 13. From the cysteine through the phenylalanine, the CDR3 covers 17 amino acids. CDR3 DNA is the only sequence kept; it has 51 bases, read in frame from the first base. CDR1 KGHSH and CDR2 LQKENI are derived from the germline V gene. The donors were a few dozen Caucasian individuals from Russia, aged roughly 6 to 100 years, who were systemically healthy. Around 10 milliliters of peripheral blood were drawn from each donor into EDTA-treated Vacutainer tubes. Ficoll-Paque density-gradient centrifugation was used to isolate PBMCs, with at least 6.5 million obtained per sample. Trizol reagent was used to extract total RNA from PBMCs, with at least 5.5 micrograms per sample. Naive CD45RAhigh/CD27high T cell percentages were measured by flow cytometry on a PBMC aliquot from every donor.

Results the study describes overall, beyond this receptor: Observed TCR beta diversity per million T cells fell roughly linearly with age, and a significant reduction was already apparent by age around 40. A strong correlation was found between observed TCR beta diversity and the percentage of naive T cells measured by flow cytometry. Compared with the aged group, the long-lived group had more naive CD4+ T cells, fewer expanded clones and increased TCR diversity, suggesting age selection. Because profiling used bulk unsorted PBMCs, naive and antigen-experienced compartments could not be compared conclusively. The CMV infection status of donors was not known, potentially confounding age-related changes in expanded clonotypes. Estimates of total diversity from one million sequenced T cells were regarded as lower bounds and underestimates.

The sample was also linked to a second study, of T cells of mothers and their children. As described in the second report: Donors were nine systemically healthy Caucasian individuals: three mothers and their six children. cDNA synthesis consumed the entire amount of extracted RNA, loaded at about 1.5 ug RNA in each 15 ul reaction. In the second PCR, the M1S primer introduced both the sample barcodes and 2-4 random nucleotides. More than 9 million TCR beta CDR3 reads were obtained from each mother, and roughly 3.1 million reads were obtained from each child. TCR recombination output is similarly shaped by thymic selection in related and unrelated pairs, with a minor effect exerted by inherited differences. Normalized repertoire overlap in related mother-child pairs was always slightly higher than in unrelated mother-child pairs, but the difference was never significant. No persistent microchimeric T cell clones were detected, at a sensitivity of around 97 clones per million clonotypes. To look for features that set related mother-child pairs apart from unrelated individuals, the researchers ran deep NGS to compare the TCR beta repertoires of mothers and children. On average, the children were about 12 +/- 4 years old, while the mothers were about 37 +/- 4 years old. After adapter ligation with NEBNext reagents, the libraries were sequenced on Illumina HiSeq 2000 with 100+100 nt paired-end reads. Mother and child libraries were prepared a month apart and sequenced in separate runs to prevent cross-contamination. Each donor had between roughly 450,000 and 2,100,000 distinct TCR beta clonotypes identified. Naive TCR beta clonotypes were estimated from low-frequency clonotypes matched to each donor's FACS-determined naive share, without sorting.

Here the chain combines TRBV18 and TRBJ2-1; 7 middle bases align to TRBD1. Sequenced material: blood. This sequence was found in a boy aged 5-17 years in good health. The bases read TGTGCCAGCTCACCATCCCGGGACAGCCTACTGGGCAATGAGCAGTTCTTC. Protein translation: CASSPSRDSLLGNEQFF.